This TCR beta chain was documented in a study of blood T cell repertoires in COVID-19 (dated by TCRdb to 2020 to 2022). The study in broad terms: Collaborator samples came from the United States, Italy and Spain and covered acute and convalescent phases of COVID-19. The prospective study material was composed of cDNA or gDNA derived from T cells, B-cell-depleted T cells, or PBMCs. The dataset comprised deeply sampled blood TCRbeta repertoires from subjects exposed to, actively infected with, or recovered from COVID-19. The repertoires were made available in a free public database intended to serve as a resource for research on the immune response to SARS-CoV-2. The samples were drawn from the first 160 participants of the ongoing ImmuneRACE study and from 950 to 1,500 subjects provided by 6 global collaborators. The sample metadata nearly always contained a de-identified subject ID, COVID-19 status, age in years and sex. Where HLA class I and class II types were available, the types were taken from metadata supplied by the sample provider, not from assay-based typing. What the authors observed across the whole study: How much clinical and demographic metadata was included differed by source and by participant, and the metadata was provided uncurated.

This clone was counted a few times. Its antigen is still unknown. No much larger clonotype is one base removed from it; base qualities were not supplied. The immunoSEQ Assay, a bias-controlled multiplex PCR, was used to amplify TCRbeta CDR3 regions from genomic DNA. As for the authors' bioinformatics: Nucleated cell counts per sample were estimated from amplification of reference gene primers within the assay. To quantify the absolute abundance of each unique TCRbeta CDR3 rearrangement, sequence reads were collapsed and filtered. For each sample, productive Simpson clonality was calculated by taking the square root of Simpson's diversity index across productive rearrangements. TCRdb limited this immuneACCESS table to in-frame rearrangements with V and J called. A share of clones is missing; checked studies link under half to unresolved V genes, and the rest is unexplained. V, J and clone size were drawn from that table, and D and trimming were deduced from the DNA. For this sample there are around 150,000 clones; about 90% appear just once. Clones ranked in the top ten supply about 11% of the sample.

From the cysteine up to the phenylalanine, the CDR3 has a length of 12 residues. Here the CDR3 DNA is all that survives: 36 bases in frame from base 1. The V and J ends are trimmed by 4 bases and 5 bases, leaving 8 bases between them. The germline V gene (reference sequence) specifies GTSNPN as CDR1 and SVGIG as CDR2. Each collaborating institution followed its own protocols to collect whole blood in K2EDTA tubes. For TCRbeta analysis, collaborator samples were shipped as frozen whole blood, as isolated PBMCs, or as DNA extracted from either sample type. The sequencing input was peripheral blood. The chain uses TRBV30 and TRBJ2-2; no confident D gene assignment can be made. This sequence originates from a man aged 55 to 69 with active or convalescent COVID-19. The CDR3 protein is CAWTGYTGELFF. The nucleotides are TGTGCCTGGACAGGCTATACCGGGGAGCTGTTTTTT.